This T cell receptor beta chain was sequenced in a study of response to subunit inactivated influenza vaccine. This CDR3 is 15 amino acids long. Germline V gives CDR1 SGHRS, CDR2 YFSETQ. Trimming took off 1 base at V and 1 base at J, with 11 bases between the two ends. TCRdb called the RT-PCR reads again in MiXCR, with one record for every CDR3 protein. The data show about 780,000 distinct CDR3 sequences, with around a sixth seen just once and about 11% held by the top ten. Sequenced material: PBMCs from blood, taken roughly 5 days after vaccination. The source is a man aged 45 to 65 who received an inactivated influenza vaccine. The J gene is TRBJ2-5, the V gene TRBV5-1; possible D gene TRBD1, 6 bases. The CDR3 loop is CASSLLPGAQETQYF. DNA for the CDR3: TGCGCCAGCAGCTTGCTCCCAGGGGCCCAAGAGACCCAGTACTTC.